This TCR beta chain was recorded in a study of cytomegalovirus exposure and HLA in healthy donors (dated by TCRdb to about 2017). Study-wide context: An earlier analysis of some 600 of the donors reported about 260 Gb of sequence data and around 110 million unique TCR beta sequences obtained from about 179 million T cells. Approximately 310 gigabases of sequencing data and 80 million or so unique TCR sequences were included in an early release covering around 650 HLA-typed donors. Of the roughly 430 genotyped donors, over 70% fell in the genetic ancestry cluster associated with self-reported Caucasian donors. The study aimed to test whether cataloging public T cell receptors could reveal signatures of past pathogen exposure. Using immunosequencing, the study profiled T cell repertoires from about 650 subjects and related those repertoires to cytomegalovirus serostatus. Besides the first cohort of around 670 subjects, a separate validation cohort made up of roughly 120 different subjects was used. To predict cytomegalovirus infection status, the study brought together high-throughput TCR immunosequencing, statistical association of individual TCRs with disease status, and machine learning. To study patterns of TCR occurrence, a later analysis re-analyzed previously published TCR beta repertoires from more than 550 donors and added high-resolution HLA genotyping. Rather than using new phenotypic data, the later analysis identified candidate immune exposures from TCR beta sequences and from how often those sequences occurred across donors. In an earlier analysis of 550 to 700 of the donors, high-throughput TCR beta sequencing was used to judge whether each TCR beta V gene segment behaved as functional or pseudogenic. Donor age, sex, ethnicity and CMV serostatus were compiled together with the repertoire data. In a later genetic analysis, genome-wide SNP genotypes for about 55% of the roughly 670 donors were used, and that subset was treated as a discovery cohort. All discovery cohort repertoires had been generated on a single sequencing platform. Class I and class II HLA loci were covered by the typing at four-digit resolution. Typing coverage differed by locus: A, B, C, DRB1 and DQB1 were typed in roughly 620-630 donors, DQA1 in about 560, DPA1 in around 580, and DPB1 in just under 490. Four or five DR-DQ haplotypes were handled as single units for association and clustering, since linkage in the cohort was strong. Across some 400 genotyped donors of the cohort, an average of about 250,000 unique TCR beta nucleotide sequences per donor were sequenced, and roughly 20% of those sequences were non-productive. Overall results and qualifications from the work: The authors suggested that the approach could potentially be generalized to other disease states and immunological phenotypes. Linkage disequilibrium might explain the correlated functional status among segregating V segments, but an unknown experimental factor could not be excluded. CMV serostatus was the only immune exposure information available for the cohort. According to a later analysis, most CMV-associated TCR beta chains appeared to be HLA-restricted, and the HLA associations seemed to be driven largely by CMV exposure. In the study, 150 to 200 TCR beta chains were listed as associated with cytomegalovirus. In this cohort, only TCR beta chains were sequenced, and detectable features were limited by the absence of alpha or paired-chain data. Roughly uniform sequencing depth across donors was assumed in presence/absence analyses, although this assumption may not hold. The earlier analysis of about 600 of the donors excluded around 17 rarely observed V segments, including chromosome 9 orphons, because counts were too low. In vitro tests confirmed that a few of the cytomegalovirus-associated TCR beta chains recognize cytomegalovirus antigens. Some IMGT-functional V segments, including TRBV6-2 and TRBV6-3, could not be distinguished by the 87-base-pair reads and were therefore excluded. In both the original and validation cohorts, the classifier was reported to diagnose cytomegalovirus status with high specificity and sensitivity. A cluster of highly shared sequence variants was judged likely to represent a technical artifact of the sequencing pipeline. HLA typing was unavailable for some donors at each locus, so association tests used only the typed subset. An earlier analysis of some 590 of the donors showed that most TCR beta V segments appeared in productive rearrangements either about 87% or about 30% of the time, which broadly matched IMGT annotations. Compared with equally common non-associated chains, HLA-associated TCR beta chains in a later analysis were more clonally expanded and had lower generation probabilities. According to a later analysis, TCR association rates differed among HLA loci, with DRB1 alleles showing the most associated TCRs and HLA-C alleles showing the fewest. According to a later genetic analysis, donors in an Asian-associated ancestry cluster had fewer N-insertions in productive TCRs than the approximately 700-donor mean. A further reported finding was that TCR beta sequences accurately predicted the HLA-A and HLA-B alleles for most subjects in the first cohort. In a later genetic analysis, a missense DCLRE1C variant was associated with V-gene and J-gene trimming of TCR beta chains, and the association was replicated in an independent cohort. Across donors, most TCR sequences were observed very rarely, whereas some public TCRs were present in many individuals. At a false discovery rate of 0.05, a later analysis linked 16,000 or so TCR beta sequences to specific HLA alleles. Assigning TCR associations to individual alleles was difficult when HLA alleles, especially DR and DQ, strongly co-occurred. In a later analysis, several top co-occurrence clusters were reported to appear linked to parvovirus B19, influenza, CMV and Epstein-Barr virus.

As concerns this clone: This receptor's antigen is unknown. Per-base qualities were not stored, and no clone one base away is much larger. Other DNA sequences within the sample encode an identical CDR3.

The trim is 3 bases for V and 1 base for J, with a gap of 6 bases between the germline ends. The germline V gene yields KGHSH for CDR1 and LQKENI for CDR2. The CDR3 measures 14 amino acids from cysteine to phenylalanine. CDR3 DNA only is kept here, 42 bases in frame from base 1. To prepare the library, the immunoSEQ multiplex PCR assay was applied. A mixture of 60 forward primers for TCR Vbeta segments and 13 reverse primers for TCR Jbeta segments was used in the multiplex PCR. The CDR3 region of rearranged TCR beta genes was amplified from genomic DNA with a multiplex PCR assay. The amplified TCR beta libraries were sequenced on the Illumina HiSeq System as 87-base-pair reads. For the original study's pipeline: A later analysis tallied 80 million to 95 million unique TCR beta chains across the 666 repertoires, and some 12 million of those chains were shared by two or more donors. Raw reads were error-corrected and collapsed into unique sequences with a nearest-neighbor algorithm that merged closely related sequences to remove PCR and sequencing errors. CDR3 sequences were aligned to IMGT reference sequences to assign V, D and J gene segments. For a sequence to be retained, a match of at least six nucleotides to both a V gene segment and a J gene segment was required. A rearrangement was called productive if the CDR3 had no stop codons and remained in frame with V and J, and every other rearrangement was called non-productive. CDR3 was defined according to IMGT convention as the region running from the second conserved V-encoded cysteine to the conserved J-encoded phenylalanine. In an earlier analysis of around 540 of the donors, sequences lacking an unambiguous match to a single V gene segment were excluded. An earlier analysis of approximately 590 of the donors classified V segments as functional when productive rearrangements were above 56.7% and as segregating when the standard deviation between donors was above 5%. A statistical classification framework was built for diagnosing cytomegalovirus status from the catalog of TCR beta chain sequences. V and J gene assignment, in a later analysis, came from comparing TCR nucleotide sequences with IMGT/GENE-DB human TR gene sequences. Using the TCRdist pipeline, a later analysis assigned CDR3 sequences along with most-parsimonious VDJ recombination scenarios. In a later analysis, each TCR beta chain was defined by its CDR3 amino acid sequence together with its V-gene family, and reads without a unique V-gene family were excluded. A later analysis removed several hundred highly shared, low-generation-probability nucleotide sequences to deal with suspected cross-contamination and a sequencing artifact. A later analysis calculated a clonal expansion index for each public chain from normalized within-repertoire ranks of inferred template counts. In a later analysis, generation probabilities were computed with a VDJ recombination model fitted to out-of-frame rearrangements, and the resulting probabilities were checked against IGoR. In a later analysis, TCR-TCR, TCR-HLA and TCR-CMV co-occurrence was scored with hypergeometric tests, and a repertoire-size bias correction was applied to TCR pairs. A later analysis estimated false discovery rates by permuting HLA or CMV assignments 20 times. A later analysis grouped co-occurring TCRs with DBSCAN, adding TCRdist sequence similarity when clustering within HLA-allele-positive subsets. Repertoires with fewer than 30,000 or more than 120,000 public chains were left out of co-occurrence clustering, as were five repertoires with anomalous nucleotide sharing. The table was pulled from immuneACCESS by TCRdb, which kept in-frame rearrangements only. Such tables lose some clones; where checked, under half of the loss comes from unresolved V genes, and the rest has no known cause. V, J and clone size are taken as reported in that table, and D and trimming were inferred from the DNA itself. In this sample the table shows about 190,000 clones, around 83% of which occur a single time. Together, the top ten hold 1.5% to 2% of the sample.

The cohort consisted of 650 to 850 healthy bone marrow donors. At the time of sampling, every cohort member was nominally healthy, though immune exposures that went unrecorded were likely present. The donor tested CMV seronegative and was one of the 352 seronegative cohort members. Each donor provided a peripheral blood sample, and peripheral blood mononuclear cells were used for TCR beta sequencing. Genomic DNA extraction from the blood cell samples was performed with the Qiagen DNeasy Blood Extraction Kit. Sequencing input: PBMCs. This clonotype was obtained from a woman aged 18-35 years in good health and CMV-seronegative. This sequence uses TRBV18 and TRBJ2-2; no D gene can be assigned with confidence. The CDR3 amino acid sequence is: CASSPRGNTGELFF. The nucleotide sequence is TGTGCCAGCTCACCGCGAGGGAACACCGGGGAGCTGTTTTTT.